This TCR beta chain was profiled in a study of early T cells in non-severe SARS-CoV-2 infection. Looking at the study overall: Chains stayed unpaired after sequencing of bulk RNA from unsorted whole blood.

The TCR library protocol attached unique molecular identifiers to the individual cDNA molecules. MiXCR was run by TCRdb on the 5' RACE reads, yielding one entry per CDR3 protein. This table holds about 77,000 distinct CDR3 sequences, approximately 12% found once. This clonotype has a count of ten or more. Germline lookup yields CDR1 DFQATT and CDR2 SNEGSKA (reference sequence). Trimming removed 3 bases at V and 2 bases at J, with 16 bases between. CDR3 length: 16 residues. This TCR was recovered from an adult who was a healthcare worker with PCR-confirmed SARS-CoV-2 infection or an uninfected control (not recorded which). The donor label of this sample is uncertain. Sequenced material: whole blood, taken at baseline. The chain uses TRBV20-1 and TRBJ1-4, with D possibly TRBD1 on 5 matching bases. CDR3 nucleotides: TGCAGTGCTAGCGGAGGGACGTCTGCGACTAATGAAAAACTGTTTTTT. As protein: CSASGGTSATNEKLFF.